This passage covers 17 T cell receptor beta chains from one sample sequenced in a study of cytomegalovirus exposure and HLA in healthy donors (dated 2017 in TCRdb). The library was obtained by the immunoSEQ multiplex PCR assay. For the multiplex PCR, a mixture combining 60 forward primers for TCR Vbeta segments and 13 reverse primers for TCR Jbeta segments was used. TCRdb retrieved this table from immuneACCESS and kept in-frame rearrangements only. Not all clones are present; in checked studies, unresolved V genes account for under half, and no reason is known for the remainder. In this sample the table shows approximately 77,000 clones, roughly 76% of which occur a single time. In total, the top ten clones hold about 7% of the sample. The source material was PBMCs. These receptors originate from a woman in her thirties or forties in good health and CMV-seronegative.

The chain combines TRBV4-3 with TRBJ2-1; 8 bases match TRBD2. CDR1 is LGHNA and CDR2 is YSLEER in the germline V gene. The CDR3 runs to 17 residues. V dropped 3 bases and J dropped 0; count of bases not matched to a gene: 7. CDR3 coding DNA: TGCGCCAGCAGCCAGTCGACTAGCGCCTACTCCTACAATGAGCAGTTCTTC. This codes for CASSQSTSAYSYNEQFF.

The rearrangement uses TRBV13 and TRBJ2-1; TRBD2 agrees at 12 bases. V shed 5 bases, J shed 9 bases, and the junction held 14 bases outside the gene matches. The length of the CDR3 is 17 residues. CDR1 and CDR2 (germline): PRHDT, FYEKMQ (reference sequence). CDR3 coding DNA: TGTGCCAGCAGCCCCACTGGTCTAGCGGGAGGGCCAGGTGAGCAGTTCTTC. This gives the protein CASSPTGLAGGPGEQFF. The whole variable domain, remainder taken from reference TRBV13 and TRBJ2-1, is AAGVIQSPRHLIKEKRETATLKCYPIPRHDTVYWYQQGPGQDPQFLISFYEKMQSDKGSIPDRFSAQQFSDYHSELNMSSLELGDSALYFCASSPTGLAGGPGEQFFGPGTRLTVL.

The chain carries TRBV5-1 and TRBJ2-7, with a tentative D call TRBD1 (6 bases). Per the germline V gene, CDR1 is SGHRS and CDR2 is YFSETQ. This CDR3 spans 13 amino acids. V shed 1 base and J shed 3 bases, with 8 bases lying between them. The CDR3 DNA reads as TGCGCCAGCAGCTTGAACAGGGACTACGAGCAGTACTTC. This sequence encodes CASSLNRDYEQYF.

This chain joins TRBV7-9 and TRBJ1-2, with D possibly TRBD1 on 5 matching bases. This CDR3 contains 13 residues. Trimming cost V 2 bases and J 7 bases, with 11 bases left between them. The V gene's germline CDR1 is SEHNR and CDR2 FQNEAQ (reference sequence). The CDR3 here is CASSLQGSRGYTF. The CDR3 DNA reads as TGTGCCAGCAGCTTACAGGGATCTCGTGGCTACACCTTC.

The rearrangement joins TRBV6-6 to TRBJ2-7; 7 bases map to TRBD1. V was pared by 10 bases and J by 4 bases, with 7 bases of the junction left unmatched. The CDR3 loop spans 12 amino acids. Germline lookup yields CDR1 MNHNY and CDR2 SVGAGI (reference sequence). The DNA for the CDR3 is TGTGCCAATCGGGACAGACAATACGAGCAGTACTTC. It yields the protein CANRDRQYEQYF.

This clone showed up just a few times. J is TRBJ1-3 and V is TRBV12-5, with D possibly being TRBD1 (5 bases). The CDR3 is made up of 15 amino acids. V gave up 4 bases and J gave up 7 bases, with 17 bases separating them. The germline V gene has CDR1 LGHNT and CDR2 FRNRAP. The CDR3 is CASGSPTRGGNTIYF. CDR3 sequence (DNA): TGTGCTAGTGGTTCCCCGACACGGGGGGGGAACACCATATATTTT.

This chain joins TRBV15 and TRBJ1-3, with D unresolved. This CDR3 spans 12 amino acids. Trimming took 9 bases from V and 4 from J, leaving 10 bases between them. Germline V gene data show CDR1 as LNHNV and CDR2 as YYDKDF (reference sequence). The CDR3: CATTREGNTIYF. The CDR3 region has the DNA TGTGCCACGACTAGGGAGGGAAACACCATATATTTT.

This chain links TRBV19 with TRBJ1-4; D is undetermined. The CDR3 spans 11 residues. Germline V gene lookup returns CDR1 LNHDA and CDR2 SQIVND (reference sequence). V was clipped by 8 bases and J by 8 bases, with 9 bases between them. CDR3: CASEEYEKLFF. CDR3 DNA sequence: TGTGCCAGTGAGGAATACGAAAAACTGTTTTTT.

The chain joins TRBV6-1 to TRBJ1-1; D is uncertain. The CDR3 has 14 residues. V lost 3 bases and J 1 base, leaving 9 bases between the germline ends. From germline, CDR1 is MNHNS and CDR2 SASEGT. CDR3: CASSDLSGNTEAFF. CDR3 DNA: TGTGCCAGCAGTGATCTCTCGGGGAACACTGAAGCTTTCTTT.

DNA of the CDR3: TGTGCCAGCAGCTTAATTCCCCAGGGGGAGTTCTTC. It encodes CASSLIPQGEFF. The V and J genes are TRBV7-9 and TRBJ2-1, with 7 bases that match TRBD1. From germline, CDR1 is SEHNR and CDR2 FQNEAQ (reference sequence). This CDR3 is 12 amino acids long. The junction had 6 bases not matched to a gene; V was cut back by 2 bases and J by 14 bases.

V is TRBV10-3 and J is TRBJ2-2; tentatively, D is TRBD1 (6 bases). Germline lookup yields CDR1 ENHRY and CDR2 SYGVKD. Trimming removed 4 bases at V and 0 bases at J, with 12 bases between. The CDR3 spans 16 residues. Written as DNA, the CDR3 is TGTGCCATCAGTGGCCGGGACACCCCGAACACCGGGGAGCTGTTTTTT. Protein product: CAISGRDTPNTGELFF.

The chain employs TRBV13 and TRBJ1-1; D may be TRBD1 (5 bases). This CDR3 comprises 15 residues. Trimming stripped 0 bases from V and 0 bases from J, with 8 bases between. Looked up from germline, CDR1 is PRHDT and CDR2 is FYEKMQ (reference sequence). CDR3 region: CASSLGGGLNTEAFF. In DNA form, the CDR3 reads TGTGCCAGCAGCTTAGGGGGGGGACTGAACACTGAAGCTTTCTTT.

The chain employs TRBV7-9 and TRBJ1-4, with D tentatively TRBD1 (6 bases). CDR1 is SEHNR, CDR2 FQNEAQ, per germline (reference sequence). The CDR3 covers 15 residues. The germline V and J ends were trimmed by 0 bases and 5 bases, with 10 bases remaining between them. The CDR3 DNA reads as TGTGCCAGCAGCTTAGCGGGGGCAGGGAATGAAAAACTGTTTTTT. Protein: CASSLAGAGNEKLFF.

The J gene is TRBJ2-1, the V gene TRBV30, with TRBD2 matching 9 bases. This CDR3 comprises 14 residues. V shed 0 bases and J 8 bases; nucleotides not matched to a gene: 5. CDR1 is GTSNPN and CDR2 is SVGIG in the germline V gene (reference sequence). CDR3 in amino acids: CAWSVGSGSDEQFF. The CDR3 DNA follows: TGTGCCTGGAGTGTCGGTAGCGGGAGCGATGAGCAGTTCTTC.

The chain uses TRBV28 and TRBJ2-5, with D perhaps matching TRBD2 (6 bases). The V and J ends lost 1 base and 5 bases respectively, with 11 bases between them. Per germline, CDR1 MDHEN and CDR2 SYDVKM. The CDR3 is made up of 14 amino acids. CDR3 region: CASSLYGSVETQYF. CDR3 nucleotide sequence: TGTGCCAGCAGTTTATACGGGAGTGTTGAGACCCAGTACTTC.

The chain carries TRBV28 and TRBJ1-1, with D unresolved. The CDR3 length is 12 residues. Germline V CDR1 and CDR2: MDHEN, SYDVKM. V was trimmed by 7 bases and J by 3 bases, leaving 9 bases between them. CDR3 nucleotides: TGTGCCAGCACCACATATTACACTGAAGCTTTCTTT. Translating it yields CASTTYYTEAFF.

The V and J genes are TRBV5-1 and TRBJ2-1, with D maybe TRBD2 (6 bases). Germline assignment: CDR1 SGHRS and CDR2 YFSETQ. The CDR3 totals 16 residues. V shed 4 bases and J shed 4 bases, with 18 bases lying between them. The CDR3 spells CASSPQGSGGYNEQFF. CDR3 in DNA: TGCGCCAGCAGCCCCCAAGGTAGCGGAGGATACAATGAGCAGTTCTTC.